This T cell receptor (beta chain) came from a study of T-cell memory formation after mild COVID-19. On the study more broadly: TCR clusters were mostly confined to one donor each. Whole-study results and caveats: Researchers could not confirm that second-wave clones peaking on day 37 targeted SARS-CoV-2. CD4+ clones that contracted lay mainly in CM and EM; CD8+ ones lay in EMRA.

About this clonotype: Its antigen is not known.

TCRdb re-called the 5' RACE reads with MiXCR, one entry per CDR3 protein. The data show fewer than 650,000 distinct CDR3 sequences, 17% seen once. Sequenced: PBMCs or a T cell subset sorted from them (not recorded which). This TCR derives from an adult woman who had mild COVID-19 (a few samples of this study predate the infection). Cell type and time point are not known.

The CDR3 here is CASSRRQGGNTEAFF. The DNA for the CDR3 is TGTGCCAGCAGCAGAAGACAGGGCGGGAACACTGAAGCTTTCTTT. The V gene is TRBV7-9, the J gene TRBJ1-1, with TRBD1 identical over 7 bases. The CDR3 length is 15 residues. Per the germline V gene, CDR1 is SEHNR and CDR2 is FQNEAQ (reference sequence). The J segment lost 1 base and the V segment lost 5 bases, leaving 7 bases of the junction unmatched.